The entry below describes one T cell receptor (beta chain). As yet, its antigen is unknown. Deep sequencing aimed at 1 in 200,000 to 1 in 1 million T cells' resolution. Here immunoSEQ multiplex PCR was the method, and the copy in TCRdb shows in-frame clones only, minus some. The table shows 250,000 to 350,000 clones, with around 77% occurring only once. The entry originates in a study of cytotoxic CD8 clonotypes in ibrutinib-treated CLL. As for the study in general: After treatment lasting a median about 13 months, range 6 to 36, response samples were collected.

Study conclusions and caveats: Clonality (at baseline) was higher than in age-matched healthy donors and tracked circulating CD8+ T-cell counts.

V trimming: 5 bases; J trimming: 2 bases; junction bases outside the gene matches: 6. This CDR3 is built from 15 residues. The germline V gene has CDR1 SGHRS and CDR2 YFSETQ. This sample comprised PBMCs, obtained at disease progression, from a patient treated with ibrutinib. The source is a human donor with chronic lymphocytic leukemia. The V gene is TRBV5-1, the J gene TRBJ2-3; 9 positions agree with TRBD2. The CDR3 here is CASSDGLAITDTQYF. In DNA, the CDR3 is TGCGCCAGCAGTGACGGACTAGCGATCACAGATACGCAGTATTTT.